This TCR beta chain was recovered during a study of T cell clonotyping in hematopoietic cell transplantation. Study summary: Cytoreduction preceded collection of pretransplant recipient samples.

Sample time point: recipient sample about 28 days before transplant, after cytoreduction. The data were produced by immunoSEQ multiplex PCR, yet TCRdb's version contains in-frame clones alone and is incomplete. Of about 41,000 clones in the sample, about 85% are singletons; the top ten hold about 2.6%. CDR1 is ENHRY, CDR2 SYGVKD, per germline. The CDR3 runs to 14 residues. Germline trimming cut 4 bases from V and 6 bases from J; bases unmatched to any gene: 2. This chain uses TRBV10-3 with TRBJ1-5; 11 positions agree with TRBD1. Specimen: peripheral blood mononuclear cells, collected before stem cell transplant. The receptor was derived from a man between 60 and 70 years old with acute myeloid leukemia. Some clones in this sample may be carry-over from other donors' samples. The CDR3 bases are TGTGCCATCAGTGGCGGACAGGGGGCTCAGCCCCAGCATTTT. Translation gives CAISGGQGAQPQHF.